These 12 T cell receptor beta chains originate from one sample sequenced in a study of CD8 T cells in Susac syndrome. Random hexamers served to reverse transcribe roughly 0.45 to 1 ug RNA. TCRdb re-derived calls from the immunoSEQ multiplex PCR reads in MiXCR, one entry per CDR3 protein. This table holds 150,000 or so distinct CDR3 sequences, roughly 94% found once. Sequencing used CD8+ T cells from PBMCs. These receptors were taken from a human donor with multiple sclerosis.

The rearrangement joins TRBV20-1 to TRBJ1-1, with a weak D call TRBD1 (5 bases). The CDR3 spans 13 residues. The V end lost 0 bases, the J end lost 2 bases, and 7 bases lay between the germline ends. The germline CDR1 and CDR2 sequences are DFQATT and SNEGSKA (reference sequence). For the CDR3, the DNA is TGCAGTGCTAGAGAGAGGGGTAACACTGAAGCTTTCTTT. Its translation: CSARERGNTEAFF.

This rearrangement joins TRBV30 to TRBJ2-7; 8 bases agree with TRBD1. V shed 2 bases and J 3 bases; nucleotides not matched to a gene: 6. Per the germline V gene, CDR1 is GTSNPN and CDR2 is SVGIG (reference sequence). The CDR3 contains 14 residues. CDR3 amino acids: CAWSLDRVIYEQYF. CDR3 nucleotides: TGTGCCTGGAGTCTGGACAGGGTGATCTACGAGCAGTACTTC.

CDR3 in amino acids: CASSQEAWEGTEAFF. CDR3 bases: TGTGCCAGCAGCCAAGAAGCTTGGGAGGGCACTGAAGCTTTCTTT. This chain connects TRBV3-1 to TRBJ1-1; no reliable D call. Per germline, CDR1 LGHDT and CDR2 YNNKEL (reference sequence). V was shortened by 0 bases and J by 4 bases, with 12 bases between the two germline ends. This CDR3 spans 15 amino acids.

The CDR3 DNA reads as TGTGCCAGCAGCCAAGTCCTAGAGAGAGATACGCAGTATTTT. It specifies CASSQVLERDTQYF. V gene TRBV4-2 combines with J gene TRBJ2-3, with D hard to call. The CDR3 is made up of 14 amino acids. Trimming cost V 1 base and J 5 bases, with 10 bases left between them. In germline, CDR1 is LGHNA, CDR2 YNFKEQ.

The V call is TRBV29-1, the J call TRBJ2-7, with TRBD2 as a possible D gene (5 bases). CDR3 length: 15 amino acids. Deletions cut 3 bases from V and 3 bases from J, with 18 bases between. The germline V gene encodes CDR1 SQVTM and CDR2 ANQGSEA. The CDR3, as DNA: TGCAGCGTTGAGAGCCGGTCAAAAGAGGGCTACGAGCAGTACTTC. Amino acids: CSVESRSKEGYEQYF.

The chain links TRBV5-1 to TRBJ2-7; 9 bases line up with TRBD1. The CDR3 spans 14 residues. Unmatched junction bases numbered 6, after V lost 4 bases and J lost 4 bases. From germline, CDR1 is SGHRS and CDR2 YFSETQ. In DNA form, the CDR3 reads TGCGCCAGCAGCAGGGCGGGACAGGGATACGAGCAGTACTTC. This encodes CASSRAGQGYEQYF.

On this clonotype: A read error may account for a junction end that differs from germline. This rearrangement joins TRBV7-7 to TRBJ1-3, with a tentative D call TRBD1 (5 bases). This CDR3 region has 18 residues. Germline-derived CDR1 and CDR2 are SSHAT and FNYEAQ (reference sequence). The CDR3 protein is CASSLRPYGTASGNTIYF. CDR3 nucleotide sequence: TGTGCTAGCAGCCTACGGCCTTACGGGACGGCCTCTGGAAACACCATATATTTT.

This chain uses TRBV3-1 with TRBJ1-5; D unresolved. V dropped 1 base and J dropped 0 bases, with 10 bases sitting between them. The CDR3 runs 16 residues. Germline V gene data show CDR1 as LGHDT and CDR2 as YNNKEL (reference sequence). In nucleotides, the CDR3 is TGTGCCAGCAGCCAAGCGTCTCCATATAGCAATCAGCCCCAGCATTTT. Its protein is CASSQASPYSNQPQHF.

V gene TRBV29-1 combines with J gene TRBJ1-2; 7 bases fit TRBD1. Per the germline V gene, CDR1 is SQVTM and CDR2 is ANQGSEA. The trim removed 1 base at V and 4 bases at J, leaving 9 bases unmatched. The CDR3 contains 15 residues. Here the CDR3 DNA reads TGCAGCGTTGAAGCGGGGACAGCCCAGGCCTATGGCTACACCTTC. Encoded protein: CSVEAGTAQAYGYTF. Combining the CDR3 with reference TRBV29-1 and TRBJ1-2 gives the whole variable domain SAVISQKPSRDICQRGTSLTIQCQVDSQVTMMFWYRQQPGQSLTLIATANQGSEATYESGFVIDKFPISRPNLTFSTLTVSNMSPEDSSIYLCSVEAGTAQAYGYTFGSGTRLTVV.

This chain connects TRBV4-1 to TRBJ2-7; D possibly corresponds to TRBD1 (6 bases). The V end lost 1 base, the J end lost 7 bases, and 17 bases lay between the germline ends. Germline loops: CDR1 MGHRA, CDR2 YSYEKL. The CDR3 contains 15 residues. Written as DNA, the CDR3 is TGCGCCAGCAGCCAAGGGACAGATACGACAAGGGAGCAGTACTTC. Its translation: CASSQGTDTTREQYF.

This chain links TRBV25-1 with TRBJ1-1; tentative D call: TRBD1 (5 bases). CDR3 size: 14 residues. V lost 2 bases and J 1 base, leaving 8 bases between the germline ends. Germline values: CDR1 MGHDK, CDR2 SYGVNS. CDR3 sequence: CASSERGGNTEAFF. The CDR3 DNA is TGTGCCAGCAGTGAAAGGGGAGGGAACACTGAAGCTTTCTTT.

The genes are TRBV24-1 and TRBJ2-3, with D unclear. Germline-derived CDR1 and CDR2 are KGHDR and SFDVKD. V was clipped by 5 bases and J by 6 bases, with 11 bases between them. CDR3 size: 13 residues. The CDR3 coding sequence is TGTGCCACCAGTGCAGGCGGAGAGGATACGCAGTATTTT. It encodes CATSAGGEDTQYF.